This TCR beta chain was documented in a study of cytomegalovirus exposure and HLA in healthy donors. Trimming took 3 bases from V and 7 from J, leaving 13 bases between them. CDR3 length equals 14 residues. Germline V lookup: CDR1 MNHEY, CDR2 SMNVEV (reference sequence). Researchers ran the PCR with 60 Vbeta and 13 Jbeta primers. Using immunoSEQ multiplex PCR, the repertoire was profiled, and TCRdb retains in-frame clones only, with some absent. The sample contains some 130,000 clones, 79% of which appear only once. This receptor was taken from a middle-aged man in good health and CMV-seropositive. Sequenced input: PBMCs. The rearrangement joins TRBV27 to TRBJ1-5; no firm D call. CDR3 protein: CASSFNNAGQPQHF. Written as DNA, the CDR3 is TGTGCCAGCAGTTTCAACAACGCTGGCCAGCCCCAGCATTTT.